The TCR beta chain described here comes from a study of shared clonotypes between healthy human individuals. TCRdb's copy holds only in-frame clones and misses some; the assay was immunoSEQ multiplex PCR. The sample lists 450,000 to 650,000 clones, around 76% occurring once. Germline V gene sequence: CDR1 GTSNPN, CDR2 SVGIG (reference sequence). The CDR3 is made up of 13 amino acids. V dropped 1 base and J dropped 7; count of bases not matched to a gene: 4. The receptor was isolated from a woman aged 40 to 50 in good health. Some clones in this sample may be carry-over from other donors' samples. V usage is TRBV30 and J usage is TRBJ2-1, with 7 positions matching TRBD2. The sample consisted of PBMCs. The CDR3 nucleotides are TGTGCCTGGAGTGCGGGAGGAGTAAATGAGCAGTTCTTC. It yields the protein CAWSAGGVNEQFF.